Below are 23 T cell receptor beta chains sequenced from a single sample in a study of blood T cell repertoires in COVID-19. TCRdb's table, derived via immunoSEQ multiplex PCR, lists solely in-frame clones and lacks some. The sample lists tens of thousands of clones; 80% to 90% were seen once. What was sequenced was peripheral blood. The receptors here all came from a human donor in a cohort sampled during active COVID-19.

The rearrangement joins TRBV12-3 or TRBV12-4 to TRBJ1-1; tentatively, D is TRBD1 (6 bases). The germline V and J ends were trimmed by 6 bases and 1 base, with 9 bases remaining between them. The CDR3 loop spans 13 amino acids. For the CDR3, the DNA is TGTGCCAGCAGGGGACACCCGAACACTGAAGCTTTCTTT. This gives the protein CASRGHPNTEAFF.

V and J are TRBV7-3 and TRBJ2-3; 9 bases fit TRBD1. CDR1 and CDR2 from the germline V gene are SGHTA and FQGTGA. The CDR3 covers 18 residues. V trimming: 2 bases; J trimming: 2 bases; junction bases outside the gene matches: 11. The CDR3 nucleotides are TGTGCCAGCAGCTTAGGACCCGCGGGGACAGGGTCCACAGATACGCAGTATTTT. Translating it yields CASSLGPAGTGSTDTQYF.

CDR3 in amino acids: CASSASGTGARYAFF. DNA of the CDR3: TGTGCCAGCAGCGCGAGCGGGACAGGGGCGCGGTATGCTTTCTTT. The chain couples TRBV11-2 to TRBJ1-1; 10 nucleotides align to TRBD1. J lost 11 bases, V lost 5 bases, and 14 bases had no gene match. Germline CDR1 SGHAT, CDR2 FQNNGV. This CDR3 spans 15 amino acids.

Details on this clone: Germline and junction disagree at one end, which may indicate a read error. The J gene is TRBJ2-5, the V gene TRBV7-7; weak D call: TRBD2 (6 bases). There are 15 residues in the CDR3. Germline V lookup: CDR1 SSHAT, CDR2 FNYEAQ (reference sequence). The CDR3 is CASSPVLLEGETQYF. CDR3 bases: TGTGCTAGCAGCCCCGTTTTGCTGGAGGGTGAGACCCAGTACTTC. The variable domain in full, with the rest retrieved from reference TRBV7-7 and TRBJ2-5, is GAGVSQSPRYKVTKRGQDVTLRCDPISSHATLYWYQQALGQGPEFLTYFNYEAQPDKSGLPSDRFSAERPEGSISTLTIQRTEQRDSAMYRCASSPVLLEGETQYFGPGTRLLVL.

The chain employs TRBV5-6 and TRBJ2-2; 12 bases fit TRBD2. CDR3 length equals 16 residues. Trimming took 4 bases from V and 3 from J; bases not matched to a gene: 4. Per germline, CDR1 SGHDT and CDR2 YYEEEE. CDR3 sequence: CASSIGLAGYTGELFF. DNA for the CDR3: TGTGCCAGCAGCATTGGACTAGCGGGGTACACCGGGGAGCTGTTTTTT.

The chain recombines TRBV6-5 with TRBJ2-7; 8 bases are a match to TRBD2. Germline V gene sequence: CDR1 MNHEY, CDR2 SVGAGI. V trimming: 3 bases; J trimming: 2 bases; junction bases outside the gene matches: 3. The CDR3 consists of 14 residues. The CDR3 sequence: CASSYTRGAYEQYF. As DNA, the CDR3 is TGTGCCAGCAGTTATACGCGGGGGGCCTACGAGCAGTACTTC.

In this sample, this clone turned up many times. This chain uses TRBV4-1 with TRBJ1-2; D remains unclear. The CDR3 has 15 residues. V lost 1 base to trimming and J lost 4 bases, with 13 bases between them. Germline-derived CDR1 and CDR2 are MGHRA and YSYEKL. This chain's CDR3 is CASSQAGRPLYGYTF. In nucleotides, the CDR3 is TGCGCCAGCAGCCAAGCGGGTCGGCCCCTCTATGGCTACACCTTC.

This clone was detected many times. J is TRBJ2-7 and V is TRBV6-2 or TRBV6-3; the match to TRBD1 covers 9 bases. Germline CDR1 MNHEY, CDR2 SVGEGT. V shed 2 bases and J 3 bases; nucleotides not matched to a gene: 8. The CDR3 is 16 amino acids. Written as DNA, the CDR3 is TGTGCCAGCAGTTACCGGACAGGGGAAGGATACTACGAGCAGTACTTC. Its protein is CASSYRTGEGYYEQYF.

This chain connects TRBV7-2 to TRBJ1-2, with a weak D call TRBD1 (6 bases). Germline V gene data show CDR1 as SGHTA and CDR2 as FQGNSA. The CDR3 runs to 15 residues. Between the trimmed V and J ends, which lost 1 base and 5 bases, there was a span of 14 bases. CDR3 sequence: CASSLGAGAEYGYTF. The CDR3 nucleotides read TGTGCCAGCAGCTTAGGTGCAGGGGCGGAGTATGGCTACACCTTC.

The chain carries TRBV25-1 and TRBJ1-4, with 10 nucleotides matching TRBD1. The V segment lost 7 bases and the J segment 8 bases; nucleotides outside the gene matches: 4. This CDR3 is built from 13 residues. The germline CDR1 and CDR2 sequences are MGHDK and SYGVNS. The CDR3 region is CASMDRGREKLFF. CDR3 sequence (DNA): TGTGCCAGCATGGACAGGGGGAGGGAAAAACTGTTTTTT.

The chain employs TRBV10-3 and TRBJ2-3; 9 bases line up with TRBD1. Germline V gene data show CDR1 as ENHRY and CDR2 as SYGVKD. The CDR3 length is 14 residues. After removal of 6 bases from V and 5 bases from J, the junction contained 6 bases not matched to a gene. As DNA, the CDR3 is TGTGCCATCAGGCAGGGACAGGGTGTAGATACGCAGTATTTT. Translated: CAIRQGQGVDTQYF.

This clone showed up just a few times. The chain is built from TRBV7-9 and TRBJ1-3, with 10 nucleotides matching TRBD1. J was trimmed by 3 bases and V by 8 bases; bases with no gene match: 4. This CDR3 has 14 amino acids. CDR1 is SEHNR, CDR2 FQNEAQ, per germline (reference sequence). CDR3 nucleotides: TGTGCCAGCGACAGGGGGCAACGTGGAAACACCATATATTTT. Amino acid sequence: CASDRGQRGNTIYF.

The chain links TRBV19 to TRBJ2-3; 8 bases fit TRBD2. Losses at the gene ends were 0 bases for V and 2 bases for J; bases not matched to a gene: 4. The CDR3 length is 16 residues. Per germline, CDR1 LNHDA and CDR2 SQIVND (reference sequence). The chain's CDR3 is CASSIDTSGYTDTQYF. For the CDR3, the DNA is TGTGCCAGTAGTATAGATACTAGCGGATACACAGATACGCAGTATTTT.

This clone was observed once. The V and J genes are TRBV6-1 and TRBJ2-7; TRBD1 agrees at 9 bases. Germline CDR1 reads MNHNS; CDR2 reads SASEGT. CDR3 length: 15 amino acids. The ends lost 2 bases at V and 4 bases at J; junction bases unmatched: 6. CDR3: CASSEYGTGIYEQYF. The CDR3 nucleotides are TGTGCCAGCAGTGAATACGGGACAGGGATATACGAGCAGTACTTC.

The chain carries TRBV7-3 and TRBJ2-2; a weak D match, TRBD1 (6 bases). The CDR3 is 14 residues long. Germline values: CDR1 SGHTA, CDR2 FQGTGA. V lost 6 bases and J lost 1, with 9 bases in between. CDR3 sequence reads: CASRLGQNTGELFF. The CDR3, as DNA: TGTGCCAGCAGGTTGGGACAGAACACCGGGGAGCTGTTTTTT.

This clone has just one count. The chain carries TRBV7-3 and TRBJ2-1; 12 nucleotides agree with TRBD2. This CDR3 spans 15 amino acids. Germline CDR1 is SGHTA and CDR2 is FQGTGA. V dropped 1 base and J dropped 6; count of bases not matched to a gene: 1. The CDR3 spells CASSLMTSGGNEQFF. In nucleotides, the CDR3 is TGTGCCAGCAGCTTAATGACTAGCGGGGGCAATGAGCAGTTCTTC.

The chain combines TRBV3-1 (or the pseudogene TRBV3-2) with TRBJ2-2; 8 nucleotides align to TRBD2. V dropped 1 base and J dropped 6; count of bases not matched to a gene: 13. Germline CDR1 and CDR2: LGHDT and YNNKEL (reference sequence). The CDR3 loop spans 18 amino acids. The CDR3 here is CASSQGPGGSVCSGELFF. The CDR3, as DNA: TGTGCCAGCAGCCAAGGGCCGGGGGGGTCTGTCTGCTCCGGGGAGCTGTTTTTT.

The rearrangement joins TRBV11-1 to TRBJ2-1, with D perhaps matching TRBD1 (5 bases). Looked up from germline, CDR1 is SGHAT and CDR2 is FQDESV (reference sequence). This CDR3 has 14 residues. V lost 5 bases and J 7 bases, leaving 15 bases between the germline ends. The DNA for the CDR3 is TGTGCCAGCAGCCCTCGGGCAGGGAAGAATGAGCAGTTCTTC. Translated: CASSPRAGKNEQFF.

V and J are TRBV3-1 (or the pseudogene TRBV3-2) and TRBJ2-2; the match to TRBD1 covers 8 bases. Germline loops: CDR1 LGHDT, CDR2 YNNKEL (reference sequence). CDR3 length equals 15 residues. The ends lost 3 bases at V and 7 bases at J; junction bases unmatched: 7. The CDR3 spells CASSQTGAENGELFF. The CDR3 coding sequence is TGTGCCAGCAGCCAGACAGGGGCGGAAAACGGGGAGCTGTTTTTT.

Turning to this clone: In the same sample, other DNA sequences code for this CDR3. This chain connects TRBV6-5 to TRBJ1-2; 8 nucleotides agree with TRBD1. This CDR3 comprises 14 residues. The germline CDR1 and CDR2 sequences are MNHEY and SVGAGI. V shed 2 bases, J shed 7 bases, and the junction held 6 bases outside the gene matches. The CDR3 spells CASSYTGQGSGYTF. CDR3 nucleotides: TGTGCCAGCAGTTACACCGGACAGGGCTCTGGCTACACCTTC.

The chain has TRBV2 and TRBJ2-7; D is uncertain. CDR1 and CDR2 from the germline V gene are SNHLY and FYNNEI. V dropped 3 bases and J dropped 2 bases, with 2 bases sitting between them. The CDR3 spans 11 residues. The CDR3 spells CASSDTYEQYF. CDR3 bases: TGTGCCAGCAGTGACACCTACGAGCAGTACTTC.

This clone was counted a few times. The chain couples TRBV6-5 to TRBJ1-2; TRBD1 matches at 11 bases. Germline CDR1 reads MNHEY; CDR2 reads SVGAGI. The CDR3 runs to 13 residues. After removal of 6 bases from V and 7 bases from J, the junction contained 4 bases not matched to a gene. In DNA, the CDR3 is TGTGCCAGCAGAACCGGGACAGGGGGTGGCTACACCTTC. It codes for CASRTGTGGGYTF.

The chain combines TRBV27 with TRBJ2-4, with 7 bases matching TRBD2. Germline V gives CDR1 MNHEY, CDR2 SMNVEV (reference sequence). J gave up 0 bases and V 6 bases, and 14 bases lay outside the gene matches. The CDR3 has 18 amino acids. CDR3 sequence: CASSFQGGTWGAKNIQYF. In DNA, the CDR3 is TGTGCCAGCAGCTTTCAGGGAGGGACCTGGGGAGCCAAAAACATTCAGTACTTC.